This TCR beta chain was identified during a study of control samples from healthy donors and cancer patients. The method was immunoSEQ multiplex PCR; TCRdb's version includes in-frame clones alone and lacks a portion of them. The table shows approximately 120,000 clones, with 90% occurring only once. This CDR3 contains 14 residues. The germline V and J ends were trimmed by 0 bases and 4 bases, with 6 bases remaining between them. The germline V gene encodes CDR1 LGHDT and CDR2 YNNKEL (reference sequence). The sequence derives from a human donor in good health. The donor label of this sample is uncertain. The rearrangement links TRBV3-1 (or the pseudogene TRBV3-2) to TRBJ1-4; D is unclear. The specimen was blood. Written as DNA, the CDR3 is TGTGCCAGCAGCCAAGATCTGTTTAATGAAAAACTGTTTTTT. It yields the protein CASSQDLFNEKLFF.